This T cell receptor (beta chain) was sequenced during a study of T cells after yellow fever vaccination. The study, taken as a whole, reports: The CD4 and CD8 compartments had a small share of their clonotypes in common. Contaminating bulk clonotypes could be abundant in FACS-sorted repertoires.

They built TCR cDNA with 5'RACE template switching, a step that put in a universal primer site and UMIs. TCRdb re-derived calls from the 5' RACE reads in MiXCR, one entry per CDR3 protein. The sample yields 25,000 to 30,000 distinct CDR3 sequences, over 5% seen once. A word on this clonotype: Just one base apart from a much larger clone, this may be a read error.

The junction had 8 bases not matched to a gene; V was cut back by 6 bases and J by 6 bases. The CDR3 runs to 13 residues. Germline V gives CDR1 MNHNS, CDR2 SASEGT. This sample comprised PBMCs, either bulk or a sorted T-cell subset (CD4+, CD8+, memory, or dextramer-sorted; not recorded which), obtained on the day of the yellow fever booster vaccination. The chain employs TRBV6-1 and TRBJ2-7; TRBD1 matches 7 bases. The TCR was taken from a man aged 25 to 45 who received the YFV17D yellow fever vaccine. The CDR3 spells CASRNGTAGEQYF. CDR3 sequence (DNA): TGTGCCAGCAGAAATGGGACAGCTGGCGAGCAGTACTTC.